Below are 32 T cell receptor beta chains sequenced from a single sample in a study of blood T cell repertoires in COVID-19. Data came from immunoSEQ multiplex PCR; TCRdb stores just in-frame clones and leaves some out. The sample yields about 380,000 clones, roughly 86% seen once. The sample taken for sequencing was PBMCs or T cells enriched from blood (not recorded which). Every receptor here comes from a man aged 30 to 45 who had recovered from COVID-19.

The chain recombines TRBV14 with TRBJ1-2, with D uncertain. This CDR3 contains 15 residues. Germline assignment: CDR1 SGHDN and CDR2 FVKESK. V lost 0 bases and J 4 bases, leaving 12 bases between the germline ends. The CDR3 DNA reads TGTGCCAGCAGCCAAGATAACAGAAAACCCTATGGCTACACCTTC. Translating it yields CASSQDNRKPYGYTF.

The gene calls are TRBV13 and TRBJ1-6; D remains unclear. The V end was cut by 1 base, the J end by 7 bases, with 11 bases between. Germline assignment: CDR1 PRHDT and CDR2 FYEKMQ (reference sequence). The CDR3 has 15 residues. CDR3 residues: CASSLASVRNSPLHF. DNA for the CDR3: TGTGCCAGCAGCTTAGCTTCCGTGAGAAATTCACCCCTCCACTTT.

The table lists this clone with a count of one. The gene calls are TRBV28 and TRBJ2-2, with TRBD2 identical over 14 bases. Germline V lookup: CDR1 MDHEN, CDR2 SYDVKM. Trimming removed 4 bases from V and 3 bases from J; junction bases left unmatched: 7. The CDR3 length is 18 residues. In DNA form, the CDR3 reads TGTGCCAGCAGTTCGTCGACTAGCGGGGGGGCTCACACCGGGGAGCTGTTTTTT. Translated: CASSSSTSGGAHTGELFF.

CDR3 in amino acids: CASTQSYNEQFF. CDR3 coding DNA: TGTGCCAGTACCCAGTCCTACAATGAGCAGTTCTTC. This chain connects TRBV19 to TRBJ2-1; D call uncertain. The CDR3 totals 12 residues. V was trimmed by 7 bases and J by 1 base, leaving 5 bases between them. The germline V gene encodes CDR1 LNHDA and CDR2 SQIVND (reference sequence).

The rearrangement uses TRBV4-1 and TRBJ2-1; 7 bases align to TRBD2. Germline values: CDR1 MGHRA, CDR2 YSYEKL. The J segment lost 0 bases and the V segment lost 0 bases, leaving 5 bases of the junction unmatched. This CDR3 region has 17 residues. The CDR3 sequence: CASSQDTGDYSYNEQFF. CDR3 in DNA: TGCGCCAGCAGCCAAGATACGGGGGACTACTCCTACAATGAGCAGTTCTTC.

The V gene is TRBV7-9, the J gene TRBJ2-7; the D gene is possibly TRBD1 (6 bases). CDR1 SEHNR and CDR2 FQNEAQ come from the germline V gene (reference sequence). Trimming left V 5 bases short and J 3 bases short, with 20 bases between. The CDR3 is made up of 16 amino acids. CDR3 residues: CASSKNRDTLVYEQYF. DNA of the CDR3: TGTGCCAGCAGCAAAAACCGGGACACCCTAGTCTACGAGCAGTACTTC.

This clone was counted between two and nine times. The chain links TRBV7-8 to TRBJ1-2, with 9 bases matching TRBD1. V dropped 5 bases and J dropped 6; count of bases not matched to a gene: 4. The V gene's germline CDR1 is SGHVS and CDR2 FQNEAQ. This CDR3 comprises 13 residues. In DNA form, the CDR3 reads TGTGCCAGCAGCACCGGGACAGGGAATGGCTACACCTTC. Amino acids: CASSTGTGNGYTF.

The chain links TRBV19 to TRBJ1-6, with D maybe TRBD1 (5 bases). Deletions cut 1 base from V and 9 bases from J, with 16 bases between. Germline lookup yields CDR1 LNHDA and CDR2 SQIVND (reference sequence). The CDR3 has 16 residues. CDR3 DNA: TGTGCCAGTAGTATAGTCGATGGGGCAACGGGTTCACCCCTCCACTTT. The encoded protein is CASSIVDGATGSPLHF.

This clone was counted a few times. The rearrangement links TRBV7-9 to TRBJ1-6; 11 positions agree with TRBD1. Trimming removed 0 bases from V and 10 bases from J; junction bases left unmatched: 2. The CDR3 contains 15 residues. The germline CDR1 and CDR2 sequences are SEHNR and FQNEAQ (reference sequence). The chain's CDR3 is CASSLAGQGASPLHF. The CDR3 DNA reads TGTGCCAGCAGCTTAGCCGGACAGGGGGCATCACCCCTCCACTTT.

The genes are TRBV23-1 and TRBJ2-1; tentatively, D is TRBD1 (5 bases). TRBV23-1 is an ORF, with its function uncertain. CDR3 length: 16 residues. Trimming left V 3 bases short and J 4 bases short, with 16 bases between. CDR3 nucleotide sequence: TGCGCCAGCAGTCATCGGCAGGGCCACCCATACAATGAGCAGTTCTTC. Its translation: CASSHRQGHPYNEQFF.

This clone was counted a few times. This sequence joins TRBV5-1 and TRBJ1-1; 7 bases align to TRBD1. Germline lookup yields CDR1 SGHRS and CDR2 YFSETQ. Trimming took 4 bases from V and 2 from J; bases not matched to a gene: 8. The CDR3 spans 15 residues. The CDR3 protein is CASSPLQGSNTEAFF. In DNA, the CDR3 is TGCGCCAGCAGCCCCCTACAGGGGAGTAACACTGAAGCTTTCTTT.

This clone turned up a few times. This chain's CDR3 is CASGLALARWTEAFF. In DNA, the CDR3 is TGTGCTAGTGGTTTGGCGCTGGCCCGATGGACTGAAGCTTTCTTT. J is TRBJ1-1 and V is TRBV12-5; D is unresolved. The CDR3 is 15 residues long. V lost 1 base and J lost 5, with 14 bases in between. Germline CDR1 and CDR2: LGHNT and FRNRAP. The variable domain in full, completed from reference TRBV12-5 and TRBJ1-1, reads DARVTQTPRHKVTEMGQEVTMRCQPILGHNTVFWYRQTMMQGLELLAYFRNRAPLDDSGMPKDRFSAEMPDATLATLKIQPSEPRDSAVYFCASGLALARWTEAFFGQGTRLTVV.

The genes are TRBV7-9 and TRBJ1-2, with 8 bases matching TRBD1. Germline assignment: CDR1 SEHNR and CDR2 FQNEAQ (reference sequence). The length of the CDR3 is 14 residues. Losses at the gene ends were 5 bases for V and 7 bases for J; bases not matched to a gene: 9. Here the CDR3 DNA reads TGTGCCAGCAGCCCCCGGACAGGGCCCGTTGGCTACACCTTC. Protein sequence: CASSPRTGPVGYTF.

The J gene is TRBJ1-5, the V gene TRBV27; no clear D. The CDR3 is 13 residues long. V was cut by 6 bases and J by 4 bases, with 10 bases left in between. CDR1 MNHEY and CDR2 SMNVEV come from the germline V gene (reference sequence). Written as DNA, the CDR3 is TGTGCCAGCAGACTTCATAAGAATCAGCCCCAGCATTTT. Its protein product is CASRLHKNQPQHF.

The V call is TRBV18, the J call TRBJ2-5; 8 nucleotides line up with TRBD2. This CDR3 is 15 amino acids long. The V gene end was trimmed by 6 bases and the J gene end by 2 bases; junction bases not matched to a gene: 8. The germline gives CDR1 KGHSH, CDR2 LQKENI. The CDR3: CASSPSGGPQETQYF. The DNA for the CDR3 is TGTGCCAGCTCTCCCAGCGGGGGCCCTCAAGAGACCCAGTACTTC.

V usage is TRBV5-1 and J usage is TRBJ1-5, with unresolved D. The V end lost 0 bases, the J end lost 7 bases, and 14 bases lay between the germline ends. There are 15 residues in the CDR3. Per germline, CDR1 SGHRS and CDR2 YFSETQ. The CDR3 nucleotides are TGCGCCAGCAGCTTGGCCGGCGGGCTGCACCAGCCCCAGCATTTT. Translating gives CASSLAGGLHQPQHF.

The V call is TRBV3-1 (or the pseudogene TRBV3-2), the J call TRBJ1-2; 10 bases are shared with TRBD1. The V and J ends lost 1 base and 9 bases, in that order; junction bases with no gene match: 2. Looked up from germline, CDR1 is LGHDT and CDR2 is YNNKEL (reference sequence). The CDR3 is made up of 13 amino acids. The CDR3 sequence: CASSQGTGGRYTF. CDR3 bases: TGTGCCAGCAGCCAAGGGACAGGGGGTCGCTACACCTTC.

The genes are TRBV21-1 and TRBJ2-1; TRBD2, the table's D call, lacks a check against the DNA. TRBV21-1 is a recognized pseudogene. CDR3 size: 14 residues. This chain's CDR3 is CASSKKTSGDEQFF. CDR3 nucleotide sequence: TGTGCCAGCAGCAAGAAGACTAGCGGGGATGAGCAGTTCTTC.

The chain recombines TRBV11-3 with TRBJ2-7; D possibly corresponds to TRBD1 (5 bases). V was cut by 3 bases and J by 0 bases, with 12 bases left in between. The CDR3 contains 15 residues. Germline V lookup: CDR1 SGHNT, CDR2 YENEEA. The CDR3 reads CASSFSAGSSYEQYF. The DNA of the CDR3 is TGTGCCAGCAGCTTCTCGGCAGGGTCCTCCTACGAGCAGTACTTC.

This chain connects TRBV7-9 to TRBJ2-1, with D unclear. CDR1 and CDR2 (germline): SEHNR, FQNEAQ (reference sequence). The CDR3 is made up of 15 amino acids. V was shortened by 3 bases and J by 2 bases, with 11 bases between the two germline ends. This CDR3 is CASSLVLSTYNEQFF. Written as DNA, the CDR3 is TGTGCCAGCAGCTTGGTACTGTCCACCTACAATGAGCAGTTCTTC.

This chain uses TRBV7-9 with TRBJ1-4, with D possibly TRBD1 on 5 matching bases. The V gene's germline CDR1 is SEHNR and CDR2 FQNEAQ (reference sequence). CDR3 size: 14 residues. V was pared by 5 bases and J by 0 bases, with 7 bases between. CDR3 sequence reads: CASSDRATNEKLFF. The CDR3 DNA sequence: TGTGCCAGCAGCGACAGAGCAACTAATGAAAAACTGTTTTTT.

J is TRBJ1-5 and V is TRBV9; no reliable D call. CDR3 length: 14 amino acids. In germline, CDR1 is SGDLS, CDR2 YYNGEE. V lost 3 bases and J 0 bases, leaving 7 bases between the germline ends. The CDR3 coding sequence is TGTGCCAGCAGCGCCCGGGATAGCAATCAGCCCCAGCATTTT. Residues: CASSARDSNQPQHF.

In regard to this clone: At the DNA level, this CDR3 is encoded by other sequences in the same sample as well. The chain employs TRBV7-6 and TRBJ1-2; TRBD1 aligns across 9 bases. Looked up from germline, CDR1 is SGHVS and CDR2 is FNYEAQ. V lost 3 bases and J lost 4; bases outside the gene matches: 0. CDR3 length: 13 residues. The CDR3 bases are TGTGCCAGCAGCTTGGACAGGGGCTATGGCTACACCTTC. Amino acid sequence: CASSLDRGYGYTF.

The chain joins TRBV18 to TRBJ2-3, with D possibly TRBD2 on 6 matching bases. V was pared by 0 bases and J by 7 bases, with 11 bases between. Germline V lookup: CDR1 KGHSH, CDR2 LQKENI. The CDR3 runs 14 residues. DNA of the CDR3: TGTGCCAGCTCACCACCCGGGACTTCTAATACGCAGTATTTT. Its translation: CASSPPGTSNTQYF.

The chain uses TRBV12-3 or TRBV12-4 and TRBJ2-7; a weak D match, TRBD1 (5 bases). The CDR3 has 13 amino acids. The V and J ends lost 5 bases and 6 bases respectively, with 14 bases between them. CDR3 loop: CASSTRAGIEQYF. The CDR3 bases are TGTGCCAGCAGTACTCGGGCAGGGATCGAGCAGTACTTC.

CDR3 loop: CAWRGQGTGNTIYF. The CDR3, as DNA: TGTGCCTGGAGGGGACAGGGGACTGGAAACACCATATATTTT. The chain joins TRBV30 to TRBJ1-3, with 10 nucleotides matching TRBD1. The CDR3 runs 14 residues. In germline, CDR1 is GTSNPN, CDR2 SVGIG (reference sequence). The J segment lost 2 bases and the V segment lost 3 bases, leaving 1 base of the junction unmatched.

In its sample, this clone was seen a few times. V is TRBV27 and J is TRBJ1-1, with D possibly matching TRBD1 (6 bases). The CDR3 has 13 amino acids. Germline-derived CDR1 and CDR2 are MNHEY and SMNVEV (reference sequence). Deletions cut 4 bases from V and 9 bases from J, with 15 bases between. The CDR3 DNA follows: TGTGCCAGCAGTTCCCCGGGACACCGAAAAGCTTTCTTT. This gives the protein CASSSPGHRKAFF.

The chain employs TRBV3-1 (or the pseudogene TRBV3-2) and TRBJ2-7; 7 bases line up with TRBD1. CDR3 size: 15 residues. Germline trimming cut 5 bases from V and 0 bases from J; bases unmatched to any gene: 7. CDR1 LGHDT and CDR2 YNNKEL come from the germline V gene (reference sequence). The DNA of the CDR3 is TGTGCCAGCAGCTGGAAACACAGGGGCTCCTACGAGCAGTACTTC. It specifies CASSWKHRGSYEQYF.

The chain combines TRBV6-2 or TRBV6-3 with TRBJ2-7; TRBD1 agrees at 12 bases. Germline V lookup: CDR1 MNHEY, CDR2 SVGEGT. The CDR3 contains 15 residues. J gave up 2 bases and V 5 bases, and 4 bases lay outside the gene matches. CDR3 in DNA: TGTGCCAGCAGTCCCGGGACAGGGGGCACCTACGAGCAGTACTTC. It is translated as CASSPGTGGTYEQYF.

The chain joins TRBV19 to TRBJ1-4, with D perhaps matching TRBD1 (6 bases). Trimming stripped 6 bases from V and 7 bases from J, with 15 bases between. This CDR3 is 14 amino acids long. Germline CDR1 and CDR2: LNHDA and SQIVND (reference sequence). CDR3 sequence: CASRRDQGFEKLFF. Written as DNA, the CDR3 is TGTGCCAGTAGGAGAGACCAGGGGTTTGAAAAACTGTTTTTT. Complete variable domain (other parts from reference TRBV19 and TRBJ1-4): DGGITQSPKYLFRKEGQNVTLSCEQNLNHDAMYWYRQDPGQGLRLIYYSQIVNDFQKGDIAEGYSVSREKKESFPLTVTSAQKNPTAFYLCASRRDQGFEKLFFGSGTQLSVL.

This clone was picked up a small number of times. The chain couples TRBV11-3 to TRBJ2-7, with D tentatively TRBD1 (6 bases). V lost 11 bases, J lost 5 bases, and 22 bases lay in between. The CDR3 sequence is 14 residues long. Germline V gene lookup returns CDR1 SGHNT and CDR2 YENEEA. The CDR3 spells CAAPDQGRRNEQYF. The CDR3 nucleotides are TGTGCCGCCCCGGACCAGGGGCGTCGCAACGAGCAGTACTTC.

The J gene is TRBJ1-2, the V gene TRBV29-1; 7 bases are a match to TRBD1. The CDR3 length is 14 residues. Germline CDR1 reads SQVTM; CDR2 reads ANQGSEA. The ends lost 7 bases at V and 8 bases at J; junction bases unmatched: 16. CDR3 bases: TGCAGCGCCTCGGAGGGGGCGATCTCACTCGGCTACACCTTC. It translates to CSASEGAISLGYTF.